Listed below are T cell receptor beta chains from one sample, sequenced in a study of T cell responses to AZD1222 COVID-19 vaccine. Assay: immunoSEQ multiplex PCR; the TCRdb copy retains only in-frame clones and omits some. The sample records about 120,000 clones, 88% being singletons. The specimen was peripheral blood, collected on day 0 of AZD1222 vaccination. The receptors were gathered from an adult in good health. Both conserved end residues are part of each CDR3. A D gene is named only where the DNA matches it firmly. Only some rows state a clone size, as once, few, many or a class for expanded clones.

V gene	J gene	clone size	D gene	CDR3 protein	CDR3 DNA
TRBV4-1	TRBJ1-1	NA	TRBD1	CASSRSGTGTTEAFF	TGCGCCAGCAGCCGATCCGGGACAGGGACCACTGAAGCTTTCTTT
TRBV5-8	TRBJ2-1	once	NA	CASRLIPGSSYNEQFF	TGTGCCAGCAGGCTTATCCCGGGAAGCTCCTACAATGAGCAGTTCTTC
TRBV4-2	TRBJ1-1	once	TRBD1	CASSQEASGRGTGLRRKAFF	TGTGCCAGCAGCCAAGAAGCATCAGGGCGCGGGACAGGGCTCCGGAGGAAAGCTTTCTTT
TRBV10-3	TRBJ1-6	once	NA	CAIQGGNSPLHF	TGTGCCATCCAGGGTGGGAATTCACCCCTCCACTTT
TRBV19	TRBJ2-7	NA	NA	CASTEARGAEQYF	TGTGCCAGTACCGAAGCTCGGGGGGCCGAGCAGTACTTC
TRBV6-5	TRBJ2-1	NA	TRBD2	CASSFGLAGEQFF	TGTGCCAGCAGTTTCGGACTAGCGGGGGAGCAGTTCTTC
TRBV19	TRBJ1-3	NA	TRBD1	CASTISGGSGNTIYF	TGTGCCAGTACAATCTCAGGGGGCTCTGGAAACACCATATATTTT
TRBV19	TRBJ2-6	NA	NA	CASSMPQAGANVLTF	TGTGCCAGTAGTATGCCCCAGGCTGGGGCCAACGTCCTGACTTTC
TRBV28	TRBJ1-1	NA	NA	CASSRLRPGGPTEAFF	TGTGCCAGCAGTCGTCTAAGGCCCGGAGGGCCCACTGAAGCTTTCTTT
TRBV9	TRBJ2-2	NA	TRBD1	CASSPGTAGELFF	TGTGCCAGCAGCCCTGGGACAGCCGGGGAGCTGTTTTTT
TRBV11-2	TRBJ2-1	NA	TRBD2	CASSLGTSGRGSSYNEQFF	TGTGCCAGCAGCTTAGGGACTAGCGGGAGAGGAAGCTCCTACAATGAGCAGTTCTTC
TRBV7-9	TRBJ2-1	NA	TRBD1	CASSFDRAFNEQFF	TGTGCCAGCAGCTTTGACAGGGCCTTCAATGAGCAGTTCTTC
TRBV9	TRBJ1-6	NA	TRBD1	CASSVGDRGNSPLHF	TGTGCCAGCAGCGTAGGAGACAGGGGGAATTCACCCCTCCACTTT
TRBV6-5	TRBJ1-1	NA	NA	CASSSNNLNTEAFF	TGTGCCAGCAGTTCGAACAACTTGAACACTGAAGCTTTCTTT
TRBV5-1	TRBJ2-3	few	NA	CASSSDSGREDTQYF	TGCGCCAGCAGCTCCGACAGCGGAAGAGAAGATACGCAGTATTTT
TRBV4-1	TRBJ2-1	NA	TRBD1	CASSQMLIGQGEDDEQFF	TGCGCCAGCAGCCAGATGTTAATAGGACAGGGAGAGGACGATGAGCAGTTCTTC
TRBV4-1	TRBJ1-1	NA	NA	CASSQAPGHAFF	TGCGCCAGCAGCCAAGCTCCGGGCCACGCTTTCTTT
TRBV25-1	TRBJ1-2	NA	NA	CASSEGGGPRYGYTF	TGTGCCAGCAGTGAAGGGGGAGGACCGCGCTATGGCTACACCTTC
TRBV5-1	TRBJ2-7	NA	TRBD1	CASSPAPGQAVHEQYF	TGCGCCAGCAGCCCAGCTCCGGGACAGGCAGTCCACGAGCAGTACTTC
TRBV5-1	TRBJ1-2	NA	TRBD1	CASSPDRVDRYGYTF	TGCGCCAGCAGCCCGGACAGGGTGGATCGCTATGGCTACACCTTC
TRBV6-5	TRBJ2-7	once	TRBD2	CASRTSAYEQYF	TGTGCCAGCAGGACTAGCGCCTACGAGCAGTACTTC
TRBV29-1	TRBJ1-2	NA	NA	CSVEKDYGYTF	TGCAGCGTTGAGAAAGACTATGGCTACACCTTC
TRBV19	TRBJ1-1	few	TRBD1	CASTIDRGAEAFF	TGTGCCAGTACCATCGACAGGGGCGCTGAAGCTTTCTTT
TRBV27	TRBJ1-1	NA	NA	CATRGQGRLGTEAFF	TGTGCCACCCGAGGGCAGGGGCGATTGGGGACTGAAGCTTTCTTT
TRBV7-6	TRBJ1-5	NA	TRBD1	CASSLMGRGDQPQHF	TGTGCCAGCAGCCTCATGGGCAGGGGGGATCAGCCCCAGCATTTT
TRBV30	TRBJ1-1	NA	TRBD1	CAWSGQGITEAFF	TGTGCCTGGAGCGGACAGGGGATCACTGAAGCTTTCTTT
TRBV6-2/TRBV6-3	TRBJ1-2	NA	NA	CASSYSGAGRAPNYGYTF	TGTGCCAGCAGTTATTCCGGGGCCGGGAGAGCCCCAAACTATGGCTACACCTTC
TRBV3-1/TRBV3-2	TRBJ1-5	NA	NA	CASSQGVNSNQPQHF	TGTGCCAGCAGCCAAGGGGTGAATAGCAATCAGCCCCAGCATTTT
TRBV7-6	TRBJ1-5	few	NA	CASSLDPSVSNQPQHF	TGTGCCAGCAGCTTAGATCCGTCGGTAAGCAATCAGCCCCAGCATTTT
TRBV3-1/TRBV3-2	TRBJ1-6	NA	NA	CASSQNRSPLHF	TGTGCCAGCAGCCAAAATAGGTCACCCCTCCACTTT
TRBV7-2	TRBJ2-1	NA	NA	CASSSPLPEREQFF	TGTGCCAGCAGCTCACCGTTACCCGAGCGTGAGCAGTTCTTC
TRBV3-1/TRBV3-2	TRBJ1-2	NA	NA	CASSQGLGNYGYTF	TGTGCCAGCAGCCAAGGATTAGGGAACTATGGCTACACCTTC
TRBV7-9	TRBJ2-5	NA	NA	CASSPPSGPETQYF	TGTGCCAGCAGCCCCCCTTCCGGGCCGGAGACCCAGTACTTC
TRBV10-2	TRBJ2-5	NA	TRBD1	CASSGDRGHETQYF	TGCGCCAGCAGTGGGGACAGGGGGCATGAGACCCAGTACTTC
TRBV30	TRBJ2-6	NA	TRBD1	CAWSVKRAGGAGANVLTF	TGTGCCTGGAGTGTAAAGCGGGCAGGGGGCGCTGGGGCCAACGTCCTGACTTTC
TRBV7-8	TRBJ2-2	NA	TRBD1	CASSPRTGVGTGELFF	TGTGCCAGCAGCCCTAGGACAGGGGTAGGCACCGGGGAGCTGTTTTTT
TRBV21-1	TRBJ1-4	NA	NA	CASSSQVRNEKLFF	TGTGCCAGCAGCTCTCAGGTTAGAAATGAAAAACTGTTTTTT
TRBV10-1	TRBJ2-7	NA	NA	CASSESTAGPNYEQYF	TGCGCCAGCAGTGAGTCGACGGCGGGACCGAACTACGAGCAGTACTTC
TRBV20-1	TRBJ2-7	NA	NA	CSARTYEQYF	TGCAGTGCCCGGACCTACGAGCAGTACTTC
TRBV30	TRBJ1-5	NA	NA	CAWSRGGGTGQPQHF	TGTGCCTGGAGCCGCGGGGGGGGGACCGGTCAGCCCCAGCATTTT
TRBV5-1	TRBJ1-1	NA	TRBD1	CASSWGDSGTEAFF	TGCGCCAGCAGCTGGGGGGACAGTGGGACTGAAGCTTTCTTT
TRBV6-5	TRBJ1-5	NA	NA	CASSYSLDQPQHF	TGTGCCAGCAGTTATTCCCTCGATCAGCCCCAGCATTTT
TRBV6-1	TRBJ1-2	NA	NA	CASSEGGEANYGYTF	TGTGCCAGCAGTGAAGGGGGAGAAGCTAACTATGGCTACACCTTC
TRBV3-1/TRBV3-2	TRBJ1-4	NA	NA	CASSQPTGATNEKLFF	TGTGCCAGCAGCCAACCGACCGGAGCAACTAATGAAAAACTGTTTTTT
TRBV5-5	TRBJ2-6	once	NA	CASSQGPRQARSGANVLTF	TGTGCCAGCAGCCAGGGCCCTCGACAGGCCCGCTCTGGGGCCAACGTCCTGACTTTC
TRBV2	TRBJ2-3	NA	NA	CASNLKGGADTQYF	TGTGCCAGTAACCTGAAGGGGGGGGCAGATACGCAGTATTTT
TRBV6-5	TRBJ2-5	NA	TRBD1	CASSSGQGVLETQYF	TGTGCCAGCAGCTCTGGACAGGGGGTTTTAGAGACCCAGTACTTC
TRBV28	TRBJ1-2	few	NA	CASSLVANGYTF	TGTGCCAGCAGTTTAGTAGCTAATGGCTACACCTTC
TRBV6-6	TRBJ2-7	NA	NA	CASSPQGVSYEQYF	TGTGCCAGCAGTCCTCAAGGGGTCTCCTACGAGCAGTACTTC
TRBV2	TRBJ2-1	NA	TRBD2	CASSATSGTFRGNEQFF	TGTGCCAGCAGCGCAACTAGCGGGACCTTCAGGGGCAATGAGCAGTTCTTC
TRBV29-1	TRBJ1-1	NA	NA	CSVVEIGAFF	TGCAGCGTTGTGGAGATTGGGGCTTTCTTT
TRBV19	TRBJ2-5	NA	NA	CATSMAERGAETQYF	TGTGCCACCAGCATGGCGGAACGCGGGGCAGAGACCCAGTACTTC
TRBV5-5	TRBJ1-5	NA	TRBD1	CASSFDPGQTSNQPQHF	TGTGCCAGCAGCTTTGACCCGGGACAGACTAGCAATCAGCCCCAGCATTTT
TRBV20-1	TRBJ1-2	NA	NA	CSAREYGYTF	TGCAGTGCTAGAGAGTATGGCTACACCTTC
TRBV5-1	TRBJ1-2	few	NA	CASSFTYSGGYTF	TGCGCCAGCAGCTTCACTTACTCTGGAGGCTACACCTTC
TRBV11-2	TRBJ1-1	NA	NA	CASSFEGPTEAFF	TGTGCCAGCAGCTTTGAAGGGCCCACTGAAGCTTTCTTT
TRBV18	TRBJ2-2	NA	NA	CASSPTTAKTGELFF	TGTGCCAGCTCACCCACGACAGCCAAAACCGGGGAGCTGTTTTTT
TRBV19	TRBJ2-1	once	TRBD2	CASSIDAGEVVNEQFF	TGTGCCAGTAGTATAGATGCGGGAGAGGTTGTGAATGAGCAGTTCTTC
TRBV4-2	TRBJ2-5	NA	TRBD1	CASSQEGQGRETQYF	TGTGCCAGCAGCCAAGAGGGACAGGGGCGAGAGACCCAGTACTTC
TRBV4-1	TRBJ2-7	once	NA	CASSQGRYDYEQYF	TGCGCCAGCAGCCAAGGTAGATACGACTACGAGCAGTACTTC